This is a list of T cell receptor beta chains from one sample in a study of control samples from healthy donors and cancer patients. TCRdb's table, derived via immunoSEQ multiplex PCR, lists solely in-frame clones and lacks some. Here the sample spans around 75,000 clones, over 80% being singletons. Sequencing was performed on blood. These receptors all come from a woman aged 60 to 75 in good health. CDR3s leave out the opening cysteine and the closing phenylalanine or tryptophan. A D gene is named only where the DNA matches it firmly.

J gene: TRBJ1-5; V gene: TRBV2; D gene: TRBD1; CDR3 protein: ASRAGQGMRNQPQH
J gene: TRBJ1-2; V gene: TRBV12-3/TRBV12-4; D gene: .; CDR3 protein: ASSPDRVYGYT
J gene: TRBJ1-2; V gene: TRBV5-1; D gene: .; CDR3 protein: ASTGQGSGYGYT
J gene: TRBJ2-2; V gene: TRBV10-3; D gene: TRBD2; CDR3 protein: AISDAALAGTGELF
J gene: TRBJ2-5; V gene: TRBV5-1; D gene: .; CDR3 protein: ASSLGAAQETQY
J gene: TRBJ1-6; V gene: TRBV28; D gene: TRBD1; CDR3 protein: ASFTPLGEGQGRRQYNSPLH
J gene: TRBJ1-1; V gene: TRBV6-5; D gene: TRBD1; CDR3 protein: ASSRETGFIAEAF
J gene: TRBJ2-3; V gene: TRBV6-1; D gene: .; CDR3 protein: ASSELRGNTDTQY
J gene: TRBJ1-3; V gene: TRBV7-2; D gene: TRBD1; CDR3 protein: ASSRTGPGNTIY
J gene: TRBJ2-2; V gene: TRBV4-1; D gene: TRBD2; CDR3 protein: ASSPNLAGGPSGELF
J gene: TRBJ1-2; V gene: TRBV5-6; D gene: TRBD1; CDR3 protein: ASRGGPGGYGYT
J gene: TRBJ1-5; V gene: TRBV10-3; D gene: .; CDR3 protein: AIRGNSNQPQH
J gene: TRBJ1-1; V gene: TRBV5-4; D gene: .; CDR3 protein: ASSWTAAASTEAF
J gene: TRBJ2-5; V gene: TRBV15; D gene: .; CDR3 protein: ATSRGRTDSKRAQY
J gene: TRBJ1-4; V gene: TRBV7-9; D gene: .; CDR3 protein: ASSLDGQINEKLF
J gene: TRBJ1-1; V gene: TRBV5-6; D gene: .; CDR3 protein: ASRGRASNTEAF
J gene: TRBJ2-3; V gene: TRBV19; D gene: TRBD2; CDR3 protein: ASATFGLAAGTDTQY
J gene: TRBJ2-5; V gene: TRBV28; D gene: .; CDR3 protein: ASSLLSGKQETQY
J gene: TRBJ1-6; V gene: TRBV11-2; D gene: .; CDR3 protein: ASSLGRSPLH
J gene: TRBJ2-7; V gene: TRBV10-3; D gene: TRBD1; CDR3 protein: AISDPGGEQY
J gene: TRBJ2-1; V gene: TRBV29-1; D gene: .; CDR3 protein: SGLEGEQF
J gene: TRBJ1-2; V gene: TRBV7-2; D gene: .; CDR3 protein: ASSFSPTGGVGGYT
J gene: TRBJ1-1; V gene: TRBV7-9; D gene: .; CDR3 protein: ASSLNRATEAF
J gene: TRBJ1-3; V gene: TRBV18; D gene: .; CDR3 protein: ASSPDGFVNTIY
J gene: TRBJ2-7; V gene: TRBV6-5; D gene: .; CDR3 protein: ASSQGTLYEQY
J gene: TRBJ2-7; V gene: TRBV5-4; D gene: TRBD2; CDR3 protein: ASSFGGGGGSEQY
J gene: TRBJ1-2; V gene: TRBV28; D gene: TRBD1; CDR3 protein: ASSLLGTGGSYGYT